These T cell receptor beta chains were read from a single sample in a study of T cell repertoires in cytomegalovirus infection. In TCRdb, the reads were re-called with MiXCR into one record per CDR3 protein. Counted here are 350,000 to 500,000 distinct CDR3 sequences, approximately 31% occurring once; the ten biggest clones make up about 13%. The sample consisted of PBMCs. Receptors were obtained from a human donor in good health (CMV status not recorded). Some clones in this sample may be carry-over from other donors' samples. The CDR3 runs from the conserved cysteine through the conserved F or W. The order of the fields is CDR3 protein, clone size, J gene, V gene. Size is stated for part of the rows, as once, few or many counts, or as a class when the clone is expanded.

CASSLTGGTTSSGNTIYF	-	TRBJ1-3	TRBV7-3
CASSQDRGGNEQYF	-	TRBJ2-7	TRBV7-2
CASSYGLHYGYTF	once	TRBJ1-2	TRBV6-2/TRBV6-3
CASSFPPPYSYEHYF	-	TRBJ2-7	TRBV28
CASSKEQYQPQHF	-	TRBJ1-5	TRBV2
CASSLLSSGIEAFF	few	TRBJ1-1	TRBV27
CAISENLGGRGKLFF	few	TRBJ1-4	TRBV10-3
CSARGQVITDTQYF	-	TRBJ2-3	TRBV20-1
CASSVSKGSGYTF	-	TRBJ1-2	TRBV25-1
CASSEETVGTGNFLGYTF	few	TRBJ1-2	TRBV6-1
CSARSSTALGQGSRGRYNEQFF	few	TRBJ2-1	TRBV20-1
CASSEAISYGYTF	few	TRBJ1-2	TRBV2
CASRVENTGELFF	-	TRBJ2-2	TRBV5-1
CASSSRTDPKKRETPYF	-	TRBJ2-5	TRBV7-9
CASSIYRGMQPQHF	-	TRBJ1-5	TRBV19
CASMVAGTSDTQYF	-	TRBJ2-3	TRBV27
CASRSQGTYEQYF	-	TRBJ2-7	TRBV25-1
CATTRRDSQAGYPF	-	TRBJ1-2	TRBV15
CASSLAGGQYTEAFF	-	TRBJ1-1	TRBV11-2
CASSQEGRTNYGYTF	few	TRBJ1-2	TRBV4-3
CASSLTGVGQPQHF	-	TRBJ1-5	TRBV7-2
CASSLVASVYNEQFF	many	TRBJ2-1	TRBV7-2
CASSTLRRGGADTQYF	-	TRBJ2-3	TRBV6-2/TRBV6-3
CASGWTGSSYEQYF	-	TRBJ2-7	TRBV6-1
CASSLTGGDEQYF	few	TRBJ2-7	TRBV11-3
CASSVKGLGNGYTF	-	TRBJ1-2	TRBV2
CASSHLFGEKLFF	few	TRBJ1-4	TRBV14
CASKARGGHEQYF	-	TRBJ2-7	TRBV5-1
CSAPVRPTQNTEAFF	few	TRBJ1-1	TRBV20-1